A single sample is the source of the 30 T cell receptor beta chains below, sequenced in a study of OX40 agonist ivuxolimab in advanced cancers. Sequenced by immunoSEQ multiplex PCR; TCRdb stores in-frame clones only, minus some. This table has some 85,000 clones, nearly 90% appearing once. The sample here was CD4+ or CD8+ T cells sorted from blood, taken in a trial of the OX40 agonist ivuxolimab. Receptors originate from an adult with an advanced solid tumor such as melanoma, head and neck, liver or kidney cancer.

The J gene is TRBJ2-7, the V gene TRBV15; 7 nucleotides align to TRBD1. The CDR3 runs 15 residues. Germline values: CDR1 LNHNV, CDR2 YYDKDF (reference sequence). With 1 base clipped from V and 3 bases from J, the junction kept 6 bases outside the gene matches. The DNA of the CDR3 is TGTGCCACCAGCAGAGGCCGGGACAGTTACTACGAGCAGTACTTC. Its protein is CATSRGRDSYYEQYF.

This clone has only one observation. The V and J genes are TRBV5-1 and TRBJ2-7; D gene uncertain. CDR1 and CDR2 (germline): SGHRS, YFSETQ. V lost 0 bases to trimming and J lost 3 bases, with 7 bases between them. This CDR3 has 13 amino acids. CDR3 in DNA: TGCGCCAGCAGCTTGGCCCTTGGCTACGAGCAGTACTTC. Amino acids: CASSLALGYEQYF.

The V call is TRBV30, the J call TRBJ2-6, with 12 bases fitting TRBD1. Germline V gene sequence: CDR1 GTSNPN, CDR2 SVGIG (reference sequence). The length of the CDR3 is 16 residues. The trim removed 3 bases at V and 3 bases at J, leaving 3 bases unmatched. CDR3: CAWRGQGAGGANVLTF. The CDR3 coding sequence is TGTGCCTGGAGGGGACAGGGGGCGGGTGGGGCCAACGTCCTGACTTTC.

J is TRBJ1-6 and V is TRBV27; TRBD1 matches 7 bases. The CDR3 spans 17 residues. The germline V gene has CDR1 MNHEY and CDR2 SMNVEV (reference sequence). V gave up 7 bases and J gave up 0 bases; unmatched junction bases: 9. Here the CDR3 DNA reads TGTGCCAGCAACCTACAGGGGAAAGTCTCCTATAATTCACCCCTCCACTTT. Translation: CASNLQGKVSYNSPLHF.

The chain combines TRBV30 with TRBJ1-1, with a tentative D call TRBD1 (5 bases). V lost 3 bases and J 1 base, leaving 15 bases between the germline ends. Germline V CDR1 and CDR2: GTSNPN, SVGIG (reference sequence). The CDR3 extends over 15 amino acids. The CDR3 loop reads CAWSRDVGRNTEAFF. In DNA form, the CDR3 reads TGTGCCTGGAGCAGGGACGTCGGAAGGAACACTGAAGCTTTCTTT.

The chain employs TRBV6-5 and TRBJ1-1; tentative D call: TRBD1 (5 bases). Germline V gene data show CDR1 as MNHEY and CDR2 as SVGAGI. V lost 4 bases and J lost 8, with 8 bases in between. The CDR3 is 11 amino acids. In nucleotides, the CDR3 is TGTGCCAGCAGTTCCCCAGGGGAAGCTTTCTTT. As protein: CASSSPGEAFF.

DNA for the CDR3: TGTGCCAGCAGCTTGGAGGTGGGAAAGGATGGCTACACCTTC. Protein: CASSLEVGKDGYTF. The J gene is TRBJ1-2, the V gene TRBV5-4; D call uncertain. The CDR3 loop spans 14 amino acids. Trimming left V 0 bases short and J 6 bases short, with 12 bases between. Germline lookup yields CDR1 SGHNT and CDR2 YYREEE (reference sequence).

V gene TRBV11-3 combines with J gene TRBJ1-1, with D unresolved. The CDR3 is 13 residues long. V was clipped by 4 bases and J by 9 bases, with 15 bases between them. Germline assignment: CDR1 SGHNT and CDR2 YENEEA. The CDR3 is CASSSGEGGQAFF. CDR3 nucleotides: TGTGCCAGCAGCTCCGGGGAGGGCGGCCAAGCTTTCTTT.

This clone was picked up one time. This chain uses TRBV5-1 with TRBJ2-1, with 7 positions matching TRBD1. Germline trimming cut 4 bases from V and 4 bases from J; bases unmatched to any gene: 2. The CDR3 loop spans 13 amino acids. Germline values: CDR1 SGHRS, CDR2 YFSETQ. The CDR3 loop is CASSTGQYNEQFF. CDR3 DNA sequence: TGCGCCAGCAGCACGGGACAGTACAATGAGCAGTTCTTC.

J is TRBJ2-7 and V is TRBV13; D uncertain. The CDR3 is 16 amino acids. CDR1 is PRHDT, CDR2 FYEKMQ, per germline (reference sequence). V dropped 2 bases and J dropped 3 bases, with 17 bases sitting between them. The CDR3 bases are TGTGCCAGCAGCTTAAACGACGTAGGAGAGAACTACGAGCAGTACTTC. It translates to CASSLNDVGENYEQYF.

The V call is TRBV6-1, the J call TRBJ2-5; D remains ambiguous. V dropped 3 bases and J dropped 1 base, with 3 bases sitting between them. Germline CDR1 MNHNS, CDR2 SASEGT. This CDR3 has 12 residues. CDR3: CASSESQETQYF. CDR3 in DNA: TGTGCCAGCAGTGAGTCCCAAGAGACCCAGTACTTC.

CDR3 bases: TGCGCCAGCAGCTTGGGTACAGGGGCTCGCGCCTGGGTTGACAATGAGCAGTTCTTC. This encodes CASSLGTGARAWVDNEQFF. This sequence joins TRBV5-1 and TRBJ2-1, with 7 nucleotides matching TRBD1. Germline V lookup: CDR1 SGHRS, CDR2 YFSETQ. V dropped 0 bases and J dropped 5; count of bases not matched to a gene: 17. CDR3 size: 19 residues.

The chain joins TRBV19 to TRBJ2-1; maybe TRBD1 (9 bases). Germline V gene lookup returns CDR1 LNHDA and CDR2 SQIVND (reference sequence). Trimming cost V 8 bases and J 0 bases, with 23 bases left between them. CDR3 size: 18 residues. The DNA of the CDR3 is TGTGCCAGTCGGGAGGGACAGGGACGCGTGAGCTCCTACAATGAGCAGTTCTTC. It translates to CASREGQGRVSSYNEQFF.

This chain connects TRBV5-1 to TRBJ2-1, with 11 nucleotides matching TRBD2. The V segment lost 4 bases and the J segment 1 base; nucleotides outside the gene matches: 1. CDR3 length: 15 residues. The germline gives CDR1 SGHRS, CDR2 YFSETQ. The CDR3 protein is CASSIAGGSYNEQFF. The CDR3 nucleotides are TGCGCCAGCAGCATAGCGGGGGGGTCCTACAATGAGCAGTTCTTC.

This chain joins TRBV5-1 and TRBJ2-5; D is unresolved. This CDR3 region has 14 residues. From germline, CDR1 is SGHRS and CDR2 YFSETQ. The ends were cut back, 7 bases at V and 0 bases at J, with 13 bases in the middle. For the CDR3, the DNA is TGCGCCAGCGGCGGCGGTAGGTACCAAGAGACCCAGTACTTC. This gives the protein CASGGGRYQETQYF. The full variable domain, with the rest looked up from reference TRBV5-1 and TRBJ2-5, is KAGVTQTPRYLIKTRGQQVTLSCSPISGHRSVSWYQQTPGQGLQFLFEYFSETQRNKGNFPGRFSGRQFSNSRSEMNVSTLELGDSALYLCASGGGRYQETQYFGPGTRLLVL.

The chain couples TRBV30 to TRBJ1-6; 7 bases align to TRBD1. The germline gives CDR1 GTSNPN, CDR2 SVGIG (reference sequence). V was clipped by 7 bases and J by 7 bases; unmatched bases: 10. This CDR3 is built from 14 residues. In DNA, the CDR3 is TGTGCCTCCCCCGCGGCAGGGGGGAATTCACCCCTCCACTTT. Translation gives CASPAAGGNSPLHF.

The V call is TRBV9, the J call TRBJ2-1; 9 bases map to TRBD2. Germline-derived CDR1 and CDR2 are SGDLS and YYNGEE. The CDR3 is 15 amino acids. V trimming: 2 bases; J trimming: 5 bases; junction bases outside the gene matches: 5. In DNA form, the CDR3 reads TGTGCCAGCAGCGTCCTAGCGGGACCCCACAATGAGCAGTTCTTC. Translation gives CASSVLAGPHNEQFF.

The chain links TRBV18 to TRBJ2-7; D is perhaps TRBD2 (5 bases). CDR3 length: 17 residues. The V gene's germline CDR1 is KGHSH and CDR2 LQKENI. The ends were cut back, 0 bases at V and 0 bases at J, with 15 bases in the middle. In DNA form, the CDR3 reads TGTGCCAGCTCACCACCCCTTATCGCCCGGGGCTCCTACGAGCAGTACTTC. Its protein is CASSPPLIARGSYEQYF.

The chain carries TRBV4-1 and TRBJ1-3, with D uncertain. CDR1 and CDR2 (germline): MGHRA, YSYEKL. The V gene lost 4 bases and the J gene lost 3 bases, with 13 bases spanning the gap. The CDR3 spans 15 residues. The CDR3 loop reads CASSPQAGGGNTIYF. The CDR3 bases are TGCGCCAGCAGCCCCCAAGCGGGCGGTGGAAACACCATATATTTT.

The chain couples TRBV29-1 to TRBJ2-2, with a weak D call TRBD1 (5 bases). CDR1 is SQVTM, CDR2 ANQGSEA, per germline. The CDR3 totals 12 residues. V dropped 8 bases and J dropped 1 base, with 8 bases sitting between them. The CDR3 region is CSWQGNTGELFF. DNA of the CDR3: TGCAGCTGGCAGGGGAACACCGGGGAGCTGTTTTTT.

The V and J genes are TRBV5-1 and TRBJ1-1; D might be TRBD1 (5 bases). The CDR3 spans 15 residues. The germline V and J ends were trimmed by 4 bases and 3 bases, with 16 bases remaining between them. The germline gives CDR1 SGHRS, CDR2 YFSETQ. The CDR3: CASSNRDSAYTEAFF. DNA for the CDR3: TGCGCCAGCAGCAACCGCGACAGTGCCTACACTGAAGCTTTCTTT.

J is TRBJ1-6 and V is TRBV19, with D uncertain. Trimming pared 10 bases from V and 8 bases from J, leaving 30 bases between. Germline loops: CDR1 LNHDA, CDR2 SQIVND (reference sequence). The CDR3 spans 18 residues. CDR3 loop: CAIFFHGEEPGNDSPLHF. The CDR3 bases are TGTGCCATTTTTTTCCACGGGGAGGAACCGGGGAATGATTCACCCCTCCACTTT. The full variable domain, rest sourced from reference TRBV19 and TRBJ1-6, is DGGITQSPKYLFRKEGQNVTLSCEQNLNHDAMYWYRQDPGQGLRLIYYSQIVNDFQKGDIAEGYSVSREKKESFPLTVTSAQKNPTAFYLCAIFFHGEEPGNDSPLHFGNGTRLTVT.

The V and J genes are TRBV5-1 and TRBJ1-3; 7 nucleotides match TRBD1. The CDR3 is made up of 15 amino acids. After removal of 0 bases from V and 0 bases from J, the junction contained 0 bases not matched to a gene. Germline values: CDR1 SGHRS, CDR2 YFSETQ. The CDR3 is CASSLGTGSGNTIYF. CDR3 in DNA: TGCGCCAGCAGCTTGGGGACAGGCTCTGGAAACACCATATATTTT.

The V gene is TRBV5-1, the J gene TRBJ2-7, with D maybe TRBD1 (5 bases). The CDR3 is 14 residues long. Per germline, CDR1 SGHRS and CDR2 YFSETQ. V lost 5 bases to trimming and J lost 2 bases, with 14 bases between them. CDR3 region: CASRPQGLAYEQYF. The CDR3 coding sequence is TGCGCCAGCAGGCCCCAGGGTCTGGCCTACGAGCAGTACTTC.

This clone was seen once. V usage is TRBV5-1 and J usage is TRBJ2-3; 10 positions agree with TRBD2. Germline V gene sequence: CDR1 SGHRS, CDR2 YFSETQ. The CDR3 is 14 amino acids. V lost 4 bases to trimming and J lost 4 bases; unmatched junction nucleotides: 3. CDR3 protein: CASSVSGGADTQYF. The CDR3 coding sequence is TGCGCCAGCAGCGTAAGCGGGGGGGCAGATACGCAGTATTTT.

J is TRBJ1-6 and V is TRBV2; D is ambiguous. Per germline, CDR1 SNHLY and CDR2 FYNNEI. Trimming shortened V by 4 bases and J by 8 bases, and 12 bases separated the two germline ends. The CDR3 runs 14 residues. CDR3 in amino acids: CASSVLQQDSPLHF. The CDR3 DNA follows: TGTGCCAGCAGTGTACTACAGCAGGATTCACCCCTCCACTTT.

This chain uses TRBV5-6 with TRBJ1-1; the D is unclear. Germline V gene lookup returns CDR1 SGHDT and CDR2 YYEEEE. CDR3 length: 13 amino acids. V gave up 4 bases and J gave up 1 base, with 8 bases separating them. This chain's CDR3 is CASSRPPNTEAFF. The CDR3 DNA reads as TGTGCCAGCAGCCGCCCACCGAACACTGAAGCTTTCTTT.

V gene TRBV9 combines with J gene TRBJ1-2; D remains unclear. V was shortened by 3 bases and J by 7 bases, with 7 bases between the two germline ends. Germline CDR1 reads SGDLS; CDR2 reads YYNGEE. CDR3 length equals 11 residues. CDR3 residues: CASSASGGYTF. The CDR3 region has the DNA TGTGCCAGCAGCGCTAGTGGTGGCTACACCTTC.

V gene TRBV7-2 combines with J gene TRBJ2-1; possibly TRBD2 for D (6 bases). V was clipped by 4 bases and J by 4 bases, with 14 bases between them. In germline, CDR1 is SGHTA, CDR2 FQGNSA. The CDR3 has 15 residues. The DNA for the CDR3 is TGTGCCAGCAGCTCTCGACTAGTGGAGTACAATGAGCAGTTCTTC. Translating it yields CASSSRLVEYNEQFF.

This clone was seen only a few times. V gene TRBV6-6 combines with J gene TRBJ2-5, with 9 positions matching TRBD1. The V gene end was trimmed by 7 bases and the J gene end by 1 base; junction bases not matched to a gene: 7. This CDR3 is 15 amino acids long. Germline CDR1 is MNHNY and CDR2 is SVGAGI (reference sequence). The CDR3 region has the DNA TGTGCCAGCAAAACAGGGGGCGCAGTCCAAGAGACCCAGTACTTC. Translating it yields CASKTGGAVQETQYF.